Following are 32 T cell receptor beta chains from one sample sequenced in a study of blood T cell repertoires in COVID-19. Produced via immunoSEQ multiplex PCR; TCRdb's table is partial and in-frame only. There are 300,000 to 500,000 clones in the sample; around 87% occur only once, and more than 0.85% lies in the top ten. Sequences were obtained from PBMCs or T cells enriched from blood (not recorded which). These receptors were collected from a woman aged 25 to 39 with acute COVID-19.

This chain uses TRBV19 with TRBJ2-7; TRBD2 aligns across 11 bases. V gave up 1 base and J gave up 2 bases; unmatched junction bases: 4. This CDR3 region has 16 residues. CDR1 and CDR2 from the germline V gene are LNHDA and SQIVND (reference sequence). CDR3 amino acids: CASSIGLAGGTYEQYF. The CDR3 nucleotides are TGTGCCAGTAGTATAGGGCTAGCGGGGGGCACCTACGAGCAGTACTTC.

The V gene is TRBV6-5, the J gene TRBJ1-1, with D maybe TRBD1 (6 bases). V lost 0 bases, J lost 5 bases, and 13 bases lay in between. Per the germline V gene, CDR1 is MNHEY and CDR2 is SVGAGI. This CDR3 has 15 amino acids. CDR3 nucleotides: TGTGCCAGCAGTTACTCGAGAGGGGGACGTACTGAAGCTTTCTTT. Residues: CASSYSRGGRTEAFF.

The gene calls are TRBV19 and TRBJ2-4; 10 bases are shared with TRBD1. CDR3 length: 19 residues. Germline CDR1 is LNHDA and CDR2 is SQIVND (reference sequence). Unmatched junction bases numbered 14, after V lost 5 bases and J lost 1 base. The CDR3 nucleotides read TGTGCCAGTAGTGAGCGAAAAGGGACAGGGGATAGGGCCAAAAACATTCAGTACTTC. Translating gives CASSERKGTGDRAKNIQYF.

The CDR3 sequence: CATSDTGSWTGELFF. The CDR3 DNA sequence: TGTGCCACCAGTGATACAGGGTCGTGGACCGGGGAGCTGTTTTTT. The chain recombines TRBV24-1 with TRBJ2-2; weak D call: TRBD1 (6 bases). Germline V gives CDR1 KGHDR, CDR2 SFDVKD. The CDR3 extends over 15 amino acids. Trimming cost V 3 bases and J 5 bases, with 12 bases left between them.

The chain combines TRBV5-6 with TRBJ1-2; 7 bases map to TRBD1. Trimming removed 4 bases from V and 5 bases from J; junction bases left unmatched: 11. Germline CDR1 is SGHDT and CDR2 is YYEEEE. This CDR3 region has 15 residues. CDR3 sequence reads: CASSLIGTDAYGYTF. CDR3 bases: TGTGCCAGCAGCCTGATCGGGACAGACGCATATGGCTACACCTTC.

The chain recombines TRBV27 with TRBJ1-1; 9 bases map to TRBD1. V trimming: 5 bases; J trimming: 4 bases; junction bases outside the gene matches: 8. The CDR3 contains 15 residues. CDR1 and CDR2 (germline): MNHEY, SMNVEV (reference sequence). This CDR3 reads CASSPKDRGSTEAFF. Written as DNA, the CDR3 is TGTGCCAGCAGTCCCAAGGACAGGGGAAGCACTGAAGCTTTCTTT.

This clone has only one observation. The rearrangement links TRBV10-2 to TRBJ1-3, with TRBD1 as a possible D gene (5 bases). Germline loops: CDR1 WSHSY, CDR2 SAAADI. This CDR3 contains 15 residues. The ends were cut back, 7 bases at V and 0 bases at J, with 13 bases in the middle. This chain's CDR3 is CASTPGQISGNTIYF. CDR3 DNA: TGCGCCAGCACCCCAGGACAAATCTCTGGAAACACCATATATTTT.

The gene calls are TRBV14 and TRBJ2-1, with 11 bases aligning to TRBD2. There are 16 residues in the CDR3. Trimming took 4 bases from V and 10 from J; bases not matched to a gene: 12. The germline CDR1 and CDR2 sequences are SGHDN and FVKESK. CDR3 residues: CASSPLSLAGGLEQFF. The CDR3 nucleotides read TGTGCCAGCAGCCCTTTAAGCCTAGCGGGGGGTCTCGAGCAGTTCTTC.

The chain is built from TRBV3-1 (or the pseudogene TRBV3-2) and TRBJ2-5, with 8 bases matching TRBD2. The CDR3 contains 14 residues. CDR1 and CDR2 (germline): LGHDT, YNNKEL (reference sequence). V was clipped by 7 bases and J by 2 bases; unmatched bases: 6. The CDR3 spells CASNRRGGQETQYF. The CDR3 DNA reads as TGTGCCAGCAACCGTCGCGGGGGGCAAGAGACCCAGTACTTC.

The rearrangement uses TRBV6-1 and TRBJ1-1; D call uncertain. This CDR3 comprises 12 residues. The V gene lost 1 base and the J gene lost 8 bases, with 8 bases spanning the gap. The germline CDR1 and CDR2 sequences are MNHNS and SASEGT. The CDR3 nucleotides read TGTGCCAGCAGTGAAGTAGTCTGGGAAGCTTTCTTT. This codes for CASSEVVWEAFF.

This chain joins TRBV9 and TRBJ2-7; 11 nucleotides align to TRBD1. V lost 3 bases, J lost 5 bases, and 1 base stayed unmatched. This CDR3 is built from 13 residues. CDR1 SGDLS and CDR2 YYNGEE come from the germline V gene. The CDR3: CASSGTGGDEQYF. CDR3 bases: TGTGCCAGCAGCGGGACAGGGGGCGACGAGCAGTACTTC. The complete variable domain, with remaining parts taken from reference TRBV9 and TRBJ2-7, reads DSGVTQTPKHLITATGQRVTLRCSPRSGDLSVYWYQQSLDQGLQFLIQYYNGEERAKGNILERFSAQQFPDLHSELNLSSLELGDSALYFCASSGTGGDEQYFGPGTRLTVT.

The chain joins TRBV24-1 to TRBJ2-3; TRBD2 aligns across 8 bases. Trimming took 9 bases from V and 3 from J; bases not matched to a gene: 7. Germline values: CDR1 KGHDR, CDR2 SFDVKD. The CDR3 extends over 14 amino acids. Here the CDR3 DNA reads TGTGCCACCGGGGCGGGGGGCATGACAGATACGCAGTATTTT. Residues: CATGAGGMTDTQYF.

The chain joins TRBV30 to TRBJ2-5, with D hard to call. Trimming took off 0 bases at V and 1 base at J, with 9 bases between the two ends. The CDR3 has 14 residues. CDR1 and CDR2 (germline): GTSNPN, SVGIG (reference sequence). For the CDR3, the DNA is TGTGCCTGGAGTGTACTCCGTCTCCAAGAGACCCAGTACTTC. Its protein is CAWSVLRLQETQYF. The complete variable domain, with remaining parts taken from reference TRBV30 and TRBJ2-5, reads SQTIHQWPATLVQPVGSPLSLECTVEGTSNPNLYWYRQAAGRGLQLLFYSVGIGQISSEVPQNLSASRPQDRQFILSSKKLLLSDSGFYLCAWSVLRLQETQYFGPGTRLLVL.

In DNA form, the CDR3 reads TGCGCCAGCAGCCCCCGCGTCTATAATTCACCCCTCCACTTT. It translates to CASSPRVYNSPLHF. The chain combines TRBV4-3 with TRBJ1-6, with D unclear. This CDR3 spans 14 amino acids. Germline assignment: CDR1 LGHNA and CDR2 YSLEER. V was clipped by 4 bases and J by 3 bases, with 7 bases between them.

This chain joins TRBV24-1 and TRBJ2-1, with a possible D match to TRBD2 (5 bases). Trimming left V 3 bases short and J 1 base short, with 18 bases between. The CDR3 has 18 residues. Germline CDR1 is KGHDR and CDR2 is SFDVKD. The DNA for the CDR3 is TGTGCCACCAGTGATCCCAAACTGACCGGGATTTCCTACAATGAGCAGTTCTTC. The encoded protein is CATSDPKLTGISYNEQFF.

The rearrangement uses TRBV10-1 and TRBJ1-2, with unresolved D. In germline, CDR1 is WNHNN, CDR2 SYGVQD (reference sequence). The CDR3 is 14 residues long. V was shortened by 6 bases and J by 4 bases, with 15 bases between the two germline ends. The CDR3 nucleotides read TGCGCCAGCAGCCCGGTTCGCGCGGGCTATGGCTACACCTTC. This gives the protein CASSPVRAGYGYTF.

The chain uses TRBV29-1 and TRBJ2-2; TRBD1 agrees at 8 bases. The germline V gene has CDR1 SQVTM and CDR2 ANQGSEA. J was trimmed by 3 bases and V by 6 bases; bases with no gene match: 3. The CDR3 covers 13 residues. The CDR3 protein is CSVNRGDTGELFF. In DNA, the CDR3 is TGCAGCGTGAACAGGGGGGACACCGGGGAGCTGTTTTTT.

This chain joins TRBV7-9 and TRBJ2-6; TRBD1 is a possible D gene (5 bases). V was shortened by 2 bases and J by 2 bases, with 7 bases between the two germline ends. The CDR3 consists of 15 residues. Germline V gives CDR1 SEHNR, CDR2 FQNEAQ (reference sequence). The CDR3 region has the DNA TGTGCCAGCAGCTTACAGGGTGCTGGGGCCAACGTCCTGACTTTC. As protein: CASSLQGAGANVLTF.

The chain recombines TRBV7-3 with TRBJ1-5; a possible D gene is TRBD1 (6 bases). Trimming removed 5 bases at V and 7 bases at J, with 18 bases between. There are 15 residues in the CDR3. The germline V gene has CDR1 SGHTA and CDR2 FQGTGA. This CDR3 is CASSPGTISYQPQHF. Here the CDR3 DNA reads TGTGCCAGCAGCCCCGGGACAATCTCCTACCAGCCCCAGCATTTT. Based on the CDR3 plus reference TRBV7-3 and TRBJ1-5, the full variable domain is GAGVSQTPSNKVTEKGKYVELRCDPISGHTALYWYRQSLGQGPEFLIYFQGTGAADDSGLPNDRFFAVRPEGSVSTLKIQRTERGDSAVYLCASSPGTISYQPQHFGDGTRLSIL.

The chain is built from TRBV24-1 and TRBJ1-5, with D maybe TRBD1 (5 bases). Trimming took off 0 bases at V and 4 bases at J, with 6 bases between the two ends. CDR3 length equals 14 residues. Germline V CDR1 and CDR2: KGHDR, SFDVKD. The CDR3 is CATSDLTGNQPQHF. The DNA for the CDR3 is TGTGCCACCAGTGATTTGACAGGTAATCAGCCCCAGCATTTT.

The chain has TRBV7-2 and TRBJ2-3, with a weak D call TRBD2 (6 bases). Trimming shortened V by 2 bases and J by 1 base, and 13 bases separated the two germline ends. The CDR3 loop spans 16 amino acids. The germline gives CDR1 SGHTA, CDR2 FQGNSA. The CDR3 spells CASSLWSTSRTDTQYF. In nucleotides, the CDR3 is TGTGCCAGCAGCTTATGGTCAACTAGCCGCACAGATACGCAGTATTTT.

This clone was detected only once. Other DNA sequences of this sample code for an identical CDR3. The chain is built from TRBV7-2 and TRBJ2-3; D possibly corresponds to TRBD2 (6 bases). The germline V and J ends were trimmed by 2 bases and 0 bases, with 9 bases remaining between them. Germline CDR1 and CDR2: SGHTA and FQGNSA. CDR3 size: 15 residues. CDR3 amino acids: CASSLKAGSTDTQYF. For the CDR3, the DNA is TGTGCCAGCAGCTTAAAGGCGGGGAGCACAGATACGCAGTATTTT.

The chain combines TRBV30 with TRBJ1-1; no firm D call. The CDR3 has 12 amino acids. Germline CDR1 and CDR2: GTSNPN and SVGIG (reference sequence). The V end lost 5 bases, the J end lost 0 bases, and 7 bases lay between the germline ends. CDR3 DNA sequence: TGTGCCTGGGCCCCAGTGAACACTGAAGCTTTCTTT. Its translation: CAWAPVNTEAFF.

The chain is built from TRBV29-1 and TRBJ2-7; the D gene is possibly TRBD2 (7 bases). The CDR3 has 13 amino acids. In germline, CDR1 is SQVTM, CDR2 ANQGSEA. Trimming took off 4 bases at V and 2 bases at J, with 12 bases between the two ends. The CDR3 nucleotides read TGCAGCGTTGGCGGGGGCCAGGCCTACGAGCAGTACTTC. It translates to CSVGGGQAYEQYF.

The V and J genes are TRBV11-2 and TRBJ1-6; maybe TRBD1 (5 bases). The CDR3 has 15 amino acids. Trimming removed 0 bases from V and 7 bases from J, with 10 bases in between. Germline V CDR1 and CDR2: SGHAT, FQNNGV. The CDR3 reads CASSLDGGWNSPLHF. The CDR3 region has the DNA TGTGCCAGCAGCTTAGACGGGGGGTGGAATTCACCCCTCCACTTT. The variable domain in full, completed from reference TRBV11-2 and TRBJ1-6, reads EAGVAQSPRYKIIEKRQSVAFWCNPISGHATLYWYQQILGQGPKLLIQFQNNGVVDDSQLPKDRFSAERLKGVDSTLKIQPAKLEDSAVYLCASSLDGGWNSPLHFGNGTRLTVT.

The rearrangement uses TRBV30 and TRBJ1-6; the match to TRBD1 covers 8 bases. Per germline, CDR1 GTSNPN and CDR2 SVGIG (reference sequence). This CDR3 contains 14 residues. Unmatched junction bases numbered 7, after V lost 3 bases and J lost 9 bases. The CDR3 DNA reads TGTGCCTGGAGAAGGACAGGGAGGGCTTCACCCCTCCACTTT. It encodes CAWRRTGRASPLHF.

This sequence joins TRBV19 and TRBJ2-3; D is unclear. The CDR3 has 17 amino acids. Trimming cost V 1 base and J 2 bases, with 16 bases left between them. CDR1 and CDR2 from the germline V gene are LNHDA and SQIVND (reference sequence). The CDR3 sequence is CASSIGLQRRDTDTQYF. In DNA, the CDR3 is TGTGCCAGTAGTATAGGTTTACAGAGAAGAGACACAGATACGCAGTATTTT.

CDR3 amino acids: CSVVRGLNTGELFF. In DNA form, the CDR3 reads TGCAGCGTTGTTAGGGGCCTTAACACCGGGGAGCTGTTTTTT. This chain joins TRBV29-1 and TRBJ2-2; D is perhaps TRBD1 (5 bases). The CDR3 extends over 14 amino acids. Trimming removed 4 bases from V and 2 bases from J, with 11 bases in between. From germline, CDR1 is SQVTM and CDR2 ANQGSEA.

This clone was seen only a few times. The genes are TRBV11-2 and TRBJ2-2; 8 nucleotides align to TRBD1. The germline V gene has CDR1 SGHAT and CDR2 FQNNGV. The CDR3 has 14 amino acids. The J segment lost 5 bases and the V segment lost 6 bases, leaving 5 bases of the junction unmatched. The CDR3 coding sequence is TGTGCCAGCAGTCAGGGGGCGCTTACCGGGGAGCTGTTTTTT. It is translated as CASSQGALTGELFF.

The rearrangement links TRBV2 to TRBJ2-7, with D possibly being TRBD1 (5 bases). The length of the CDR3 is 12 residues. The V and J ends lost 5 bases and 4 bases respectively, with 9 bases between them. CDR1 SNHLY and CDR2 FYNNEI come from the germline V gene. The CDR3 sequence: CASSHDSYEQYF. As DNA, the CDR3 is TGTGCCAGCAGTCATGACAGTTACGAGCAGTACTTC.

The chain is built from TRBV5-6 and TRBJ1-5; TRBD1 might be the D (5 bases). The CDR3 loop spans 13 amino acids. V was shortened by 2 bases and J by 4 bases, with 7 bases between the two germline ends. Germline V gives CDR1 SGHDT, CDR2 YYEEEE. This CDR3 is CASSFGGNQPQHF. Here the CDR3 DNA reads TGTGCCAGCAGCTTCGGGGGAAATCAGCCCCAGCATTTT.

This clone showed up just a few times. The genes are TRBV7-2 and TRBJ1-5, with D uncertain. Trimming shortened V by 4 bases and J by 7 bases, and 8 bases separated the two germline ends. The germline V gene has CDR1 SGHTA and CDR2 FQGNSA. This CDR3 spans 12 amino acids. CDR3 DNA sequence: TGTGCCAGCAGCTCACCGGGACAGCCCCAGCATTTT. Its translation: CASSSPGQPQHF.